This entry lists 5 T cell receptor beta chains sequenced from one sample in a study of T-cell reconstitution after alpha-beta-depleted transplantation in children. The library targeted TCRbeta and was prepared with unique molecular identifiers. TCRdb re-called the PCR reads with MiXCR, one entry per CDR3 protein. The repertoire holds about 510,000 distinct CDR3 sequences, with about an eighth as singletons. The specimen comprised PBMCs, mostly from graft donor cells, sampled 180 days after TCRalphabeta/CD19-depleted stem cell transplant. All receptors derive from a female patient younger than 10 who had a stem cell transplant for aplastic anemia, so the T cells may come from the graft donor.

This clonotype was counted between two and nine times. The chain joins TRBV11-2 to TRBJ2-3, with D unclear. The ends were cut back, 0 bases at V and 11 bases at J, with 15 bases in the middle. Per germline, CDR1 SGHAT and CDR2 FQNNGV. The CDR3 extends over 14 amino acids. CDR3 nucleotides: TGTGCCAGCAGCTTAGATGCAGTTCCCCATAAGCAGTATTTT. It yields the protein CASSLDAVPHKQYF. Using reference TRBV11-2 and TRBJ2-3 for the parts outside the CDR3, the full variable domain is EAGVAQSPRYKIIEKRQSVAFWCNPISGHATLYWYQQILGQGPKLLIQFQNNGVVDDSQLPKDRFSAERLKGVDSTLKIQPAKLEDSAVYLCASSLDAVPHKQYFGPGTRLTVL.

This clonotype was seen only a few times. V is TRBV20-1 and J is TRBJ1-4; a weak D match, TRBD1 (6 bases). The CDR3 has 15 amino acids. Looked up from germline, CDR1 is DFQATT and CDR2 is SNEGSKA (reference sequence). V was pared by 2 bases and J by 7 bases, with 17 bases between. In nucleotides, the CDR3 is TGCAGTGCTAGAATTCCAGGGATCAGGGGTGAAAAACTGTTTTTT. Amino acids: CSARIPGIRGEKLFF.

There are a few counts of this clonotype. This chain uses TRBV4-3 with TRBJ2-4, with D possibly matching TRBD1 (5 bases). This CDR3 is built from 16 residues. CDR1 is LGHNA, CDR2 YSLEER, per germline. V dropped 1 base and J dropped 3 bases, with 13 bases sitting between them. The CDR3 DNA sequence: TGCGCCAGCAGCCAAGTAGAGCCAGGGTACAAAAACATTCAGTACTTC. It yields the protein CASSQVEPGYKNIQYF.

The chain carries TRBV28 and TRBJ2-1; the D is unclear. This CDR3 comprises 15 residues. The V and J ends lost 8 bases and 9 bases respectively, with 23 bases between them. CDR1 and CDR2 from the germline V gene are MDHEN and SYDVKM. The CDR3 reads CASHAQVGRAGEQFF. CDR3 nucleotide sequence: TGTGCCAGCCACGCGCAAGTAGGCCGGGCTGGTGAGCAGTTCTTC.

This clonotype turned up a few times. V is TRBV5-1 and J is TRBJ2-5, with D possibly being TRBD1 (5 bases). The V gene's germline CDR1 is SGHRS and CDR2 YFSETQ. The length of the CDR3 is 11 residues. Trimming took 5 bases from V and 4 from J, leaving 6 bases between them. CDR3 residues: CASRGAETQYF. In nucleotides, the CDR3 is TGCGCCAGCAGAGGGGCAGAGACCCAGTACTTC.